The 26 T cell receptor beta chains in this list originate from one sample, sequenced in a study of T-cell memory formation after mild COVID-19. TCRdb independently ran MiXCR on the 5' RACE reads; one entry per CDR3 protein. Of under 300,000 distinct CDR3 sequences detected, 8.2% appear once; the ten largest clones hold under 25%. Sequencing was carried out using PBMCs or a T cell subset sorted from them (not recorded which). These receptors all stem from a young man who had mild COVID-19 (a few samples of this study predate the infection). Cell type and time point are not known.

Many counts were recorded for this clonotype. V gene TRBV11-2 combines with J gene TRBJ2-2, with 11 nucleotides matching TRBD1. Trimming took 5 bases from V and 4 from J; bases not matched to a gene: 6. The CDR3 is 16 residues long. Germline CDR1 reads SGHAT; CDR2 reads FQNNGV. The DNA of the CDR3 is TGTGCCAGCAGCCATCTCGGGACAGGGGGCACCGGGGAGCTGTTTTTT. As protein: CASSHLGTGGTGELFF.

The rearrangement uses TRBV27 and TRBJ1-6; TRBD1 matches 7 bases. CDR3 size: 15 residues. Germline loops: CDR1 MNHEY, CDR2 SMNVEV (reference sequence). J gave up 0 bases and V 10 bases, and 6 bases lay outside the gene matches. Here the CDR3 reads CATKQGSSYNSPLHF. In nucleotides, the CDR3 is TGTGCCACCAAACAGGGGAGCTCCTATAATTCACCCCTCCACTTT.

This clonotype was detected a few times. J is TRBJ1-2 and V is TRBV12-3 or TRBV12-4; D possibly corresponds to TRBD1 (6 bases). The CDR3 extends over 12 amino acids. The V gene lost 7 bases and the J gene lost 7 bases, with 13 bases spanning the gap. The CDR3 region has the DNA TGTGCCAGCACCTTACTCAGGGGTGGCTACACCTTC. It translates to CASTLLRGGYTF.

This clonotype was observed a few times. V usage is TRBV10-3 and J usage is TRBJ1-6, with a tentative D call TRBD1 (5 bases). There are 17 residues in the CDR3. CDR1 ENHRY and CDR2 SYGVKD come from the germline V gene. The V gene lost 0 bases and the J gene lost 7 bases, with 16 bases spanning the gap. The CDR3 nucleotides are TGTGCCATCAGTGAGTCTGTGTCCGGCGGGGGAAATTCACCCCTCCACTTT. Protein sequence: CAISESVSGGGNSPLHF.

This clonotype was counted between two and nine times. This chain connects TRBV11-2 to TRBJ1-4; no firm D call. Between the trimmed V and J ends, which lost 3 bases and 4 bases, there was a span of 6 bases. In germline, CDR1 is SGHAT, CDR2 FQNNGV. The CDR3 totals 13 residues. The CDR3 region has the DNA TGTGCCAGCAGCTTCTCTTTTAATGAAAAACTGTTTTTT. Protein sequence: CASSFSFNEKLFF.

The CDR3 spells CASSVAGHQETQYF. The CDR3 coding sequence is TGTGCCAGCAGCGTAGCGGGACACCAAGAGACCCAGTACTTC. V gene TRBV9 combines with J gene TRBJ2-5; perhaps D is TRBD1 or TRBD2 (5 bases each). The V gene's germline CDR1 is SGDLS and CDR2 YYNGEE. V was trimmed by 0 bases and J by 0 bases, leaving 6 bases between them. The CDR3 has 14 amino acids.

This clonotype was counted many times. The chain uses TRBV7-9 and TRBJ2-1, with 10 bases lining up with TRBD2. Per germline, CDR1 SEHNR and CDR2 FQNEAQ (reference sequence). This CDR3 is built from 16 residues. The ends lost 5 bases at V and 2 bases at J; junction bases unmatched: 6. CDR3 in amino acids: CASSTSGGAPYNEQFF. In DNA form, the CDR3 reads TGTGCCAGCAGCACAAGCGGGGGGGCTCCCTACAATGAGCAGTTCTTC.

The CDR3 bases are TGTGCCAGCAGCAAAAACCTGGTAGCGGGGGGACTTTATTTATACAATGAGCAGTTCTTC. Translated, it gives CASSKNLVAGGLYLYNEQFF. The chain employs TRBV28 and TRBJ2-1; 10 bases agree with TRBD2. CDR1 is MDHEN and CDR2 is SYDVKM in the germline V gene. V trimming: 6 bases; J trimming: 4 bases; junction bases outside the gene matches: 21. This CDR3 comprises 20 residues. The entire variable domain, with the rest obtained from reference TRBV28 and TRBJ2-1, is as follows: DVKVTQSSRYLVKRTGEKVFLECVQDMDHENMFWYRQDPGLGLRLIYFSYDVKMKEKGDIPEGYSVSREKKERFSLILESASTNQTSMYLCASSKNLVAGGLYLYNEQFFGPGTRLTVL.

The chain uses TRBV20-1 and TRBJ2-5; D gene ambiguous. V was cut by 5 bases and J by 7 bases, with 8 bases left in between. Germline CDR1 is DFQATT and CDR2 is SNEGSKA (reference sequence). This CDR3 has 10 amino acids. This CDR3 reads CSAPAGTQYF. CDR3 DNA: TGCAGTGCTCCGGCCGGGACCCAGTACTTC.

A few counts support this clonotype. The CDR3 DNA is TGTGCCACCAGCAGAGCTCGGACTATCAAAGAGACCCAGTACTTC. This gives the protein CATSRARTIKETQYF. J is TRBJ2-5 and V is TRBV15, with a possible D match to TRBD2 (6 bases). The CDR3 consists of 15 residues. Deletions cut 1 base from V and 3 bases from J, with 12 bases between. Germline-derived CDR1 and CDR2 are LNHNV and YYDKDF (reference sequence).

This clonotype has just a few counts. The chain is built from TRBV7-2 and TRBJ2-3, with D maybe TRBD1 (6 bases). From germline, CDR1 is SGHTA and CDR2 FQGNSA. The CDR3 has 17 amino acids. V was pared by 2 bases and J by 8 bases, with 23 bases between. CDR3 DNA sequence: TGTGCCAGCAGCTTACTCGGCCTAGGGGGAGTTCAGGCTACGCAGTATTTT. Amino acid sequence: CASSLLGLGGVQATQYF.

This clonotype showed up many times. The CDR3 DNA follows: TGCGCCAGCAGCTTGCAGGGCGCTGAAGCTTTCTTT. Amino acids: CASSLQGAEAFF. The chain recombines TRBV5-1 with TRBJ1-1; weak D call: TRBD1 (5 bases). Deletions cut 1 base from V and 6 bases from J, with 7 bases between. This CDR3 comprises 12 residues. CDR1 is SGHRS and CDR2 is YFSETQ in the germline V gene.

The rearrangement joins TRBV5-1 to TRBJ2-3; D not resolved. Germline V gives CDR1 SGHRS, CDR2 YFSETQ. The V end lost 6 bases, the J end lost 9 bases, and 11 bases lay between the germline ends. The CDR3 has 11 residues. This chain's CDR3 is CASTDTETQYF. CDR3 bases: TGCGCCAGCACTGACACTGAGACGCAGTATTTT.

At least ten counts were recorded for this clonotype. CDR3 nucleotide sequence: TGTGCCAGCAGCTCGCGACGCGCCTACGAGCAGTACTTC. The encoded protein is CASSSRRAYEQYF. The chain employs TRBV7-2 and TRBJ2-7; no clear D gene. CDR1 SGHTA and CDR2 FQGNSA come from the germline V gene. The CDR3 runs to 13 residues. Trimming took 4 bases from V and 2 from J, leaving 9 bases between them.

A few counts support this clonotype. CDR3 sequence (DNA): TGTGCCAGCTCGACAGGGGCGAACACCGGGGAGCTGTTTTTT. Protein product: CASSTGANTGELFF. The J gene is TRBJ2-2, the V gene TRBV27; TRBD1 matches at 8 bases. The V gene end was trimmed by 8 bases and the J gene end by 0 bases; junction bases not matched to a gene: 2. The CDR3 loop spans 14 amino acids. Germline V CDR1 and CDR2: MNHEY, SMNVEV (reference sequence).

This clonotype was counted a few times. The gene calls are TRBV5-1 and TRBJ2-2; maybe TRBD2 (6 bases). V lost 10 bases and J lost 4, with 23 bases in between. This CDR3 spans 16 amino acids. Germline V gene lookup returns CDR1 SGHRS and CDR2 YFSETQ. CDR3 protein: CASAPNLARTTGELFF. The CDR3, as DNA: TGCGCCTCTGCGCCGAATCTAGCGCGGACCACCGGGGAGCTGTTTTTT.

This clonotype has just a few counts. The rearrangement uses TRBV6-1 and TRBJ2-7, with D possibly being TRBD1 or TRBD2 (6 bases each). Trimming took off 7 bases at V and 0 bases at J, with 19 bases between the two ends. CDR1 MNHNS and CDR2 SASEGT come from the germline V gene. The CDR3 loop spans 16 amino acids. The CDR3 bases are TGTGCCAGCACGGGGTGGGGGGACAAGACCTCCTACGAGCAGTACTTC. Protein sequence: CASTGWGDKTSYEQYF.

This clonotype was seen more than once but under ten times. This chain connects TRBV4-2 to TRBJ1-1; a weak D match, TRBD1 (5 bases). V lost 1 base and J lost 4, with 7 bases in between. Per the germline V gene, CDR1 is LGHNA and CDR2 is YNFKEQ. The CDR3 is made up of 13 amino acids. CDR3 protein: CASSQVGGTEAFF. The CDR3 coding sequence is TGTGCCAGCAGCCAAGTGGGGGGCACTGAAGCTTTCTTT.

The V and J genes are TRBV9 and TRBJ2-4; D not resolved. The CDR3 is made up of 17 amino acids. V was cut by 0 bases and J by 2 bases, with 15 bases left in between. The germline V gene has CDR1 SGDLS and CDR2 YYNGEE. In nucleotides, the CDR3 is TGTGCCAGCAGCGTAGATCCGTCGTCGTACACCAAAAACATTCAGTACTTC. Translated, it gives CASSVDPSSYTKNIQYF.

The genes are TRBV7-2 and TRBJ1-1, with a tentative D call TRBD1 (6 bases). The V end lost 5 bases, the J end lost 6 bases, and 16 bases lay between the germline ends. In germline, CDR1 is SGHTA, CDR2 FQGNSA. This CDR3 region has 14 residues. CDR3 nucleotide sequence: TGTGCCAGCAGCATAACAGGGTTCGGCGCTGAAGCTTTCTTT. This codes for CASSITGFGAEAFF.

This clonotype was observed many times. CDR3 nucleotides: TGCGCCAGCAGCTTAAGACCCCAAAGCACAGATACGCAGTATTTT. Amino acid sequence: CASSLRPQSTDTQYF. The chain links TRBV5-1 to TRBJ2-3; no reliable D call. Trimming stripped 2 bases from V and 0 bases from J, with 10 bases between. The CDR3 totals 15 residues. The germline V gene has CDR1 SGHRS and CDR2 YFSETQ.

The chain couples TRBV7-3 to TRBJ1-4; D is undetermined. The germline gives CDR1 SGHTA, CDR2 FQGTGA. V was clipped by 1 base and J by 14 bases, with 20 bases between them. This CDR3 has 15 residues. As DNA, the CDR3 is TGTGCCAGCAGCTTAATGTGTCGTGGTAGGGCAGGCCTGTTTTTT. Its translation: CASSLMCRGRAGLFF.

On this clonotype itself: Since a much larger clone is just one base distant, this may be a read error. V is TRBV19 and J is TRBJ2-1; D gene unclear. Germline V gene lookup returns CDR1 LNHDA and CDR2 SQIVND (reference sequence). The CDR3 sequence is 14 residues long. CDR3 nucleotides: TGTGCCAGTAGCACTAACCCCTCCTACACTGAGCAGTTCTTC. Translating it yields CASSTNPSYTEQFF. The variable domain in full, with the rest retrieved from reference TRBV19 and TRBJ2-1, is DGGITQSPKYLFRKEGQNVTLSCEQNLNHDAMYWYRQDPGQGLRLIYYSQIVNDFQKGDIAEGYSVSREKKESFPLTVTSAQKNPTAFYLCASSTNPSYTEQFFGPGTRLTVL.

There are a few counts of this clonotype. The chain couples TRBV4-1 to TRBJ1-1, with D possibly TRBD1 on 6 matching bases. CDR3 length: 14 amino acids. V lost 4 bases, J lost 4 bases, and 13 bases lay in between. Germline CDR1 reads MGHRA; CDR2 reads YSYEKL. The CDR3 DNA follows: TGCGCCAGCAGCCCCAACAGGGTTGGCACTGAAGCTTTCTTT. Protein: CASSPNRVGTEAFF.

In this sample, this clonotype turned up a few times. V and J are TRBV6-6 and TRBJ1-2; 7 nucleotides match TRBD1. The CDR3 is 13 amino acids. Germline CDR1 MNHNY, CDR2 SVGAGI (reference sequence). The trim removed 5 bases at V and 6 bases at J, leaving 6 bases unmatched. The CDR3 DNA sequence: TGTGCCAGCAGTCATCCCACAGGGGATGGCTACACCTTC. It translates to CASSHPTGDGYTF.

The J gene is TRBJ2-1, the V gene TRBV27; 8 nucleotides align to TRBD2. CDR3 size: 15 residues. V was clipped by 11 bases and J by 4 bases; unmatched bases: 13. Germline CDR1 is MNHEY and CDR2 is SMNVEV (reference sequence). CDR3 protein: CAARGVAGIYNEQFF. CDR3 in DNA: TGTGCCGCGAGGGGGGTAGCGGGAATTTACAATGAGCAGTTCTTC.